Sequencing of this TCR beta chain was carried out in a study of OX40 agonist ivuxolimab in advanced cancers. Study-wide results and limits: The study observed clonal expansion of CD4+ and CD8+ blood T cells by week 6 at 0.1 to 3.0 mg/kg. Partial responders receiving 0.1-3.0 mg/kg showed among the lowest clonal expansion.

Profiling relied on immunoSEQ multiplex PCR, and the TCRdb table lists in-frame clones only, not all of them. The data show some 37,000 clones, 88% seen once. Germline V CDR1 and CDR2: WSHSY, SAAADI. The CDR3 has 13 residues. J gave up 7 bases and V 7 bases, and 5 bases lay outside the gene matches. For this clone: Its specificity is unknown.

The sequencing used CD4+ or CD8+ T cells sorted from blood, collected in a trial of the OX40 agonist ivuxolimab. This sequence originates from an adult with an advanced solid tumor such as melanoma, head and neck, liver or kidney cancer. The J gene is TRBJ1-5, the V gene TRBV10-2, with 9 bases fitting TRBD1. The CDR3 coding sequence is TGCGCCAGCACGGGGGACAGGGCCCAGCCCCAGCATTTT. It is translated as CASTGDRAQPQHF.